This record covers a single T cell receptor beta chain. Its specificity is not known. CDR3 length: 17 amino acids. In germline, CDR1 is KGHSH, CDR2 LQKENI. Trimming shortened V by 2 bases and J by 4 bases, and 19 bases separated the two germline ends. The sample belongs to a study of T-cell reconstitution after alpha-beta-depleted transplantation in children. Study-wide points: About two months after transplant, alpha-beta T cells reportedly came from several hundred expanded graft clones. From newly produced T cells came most of the T-cell counts and diversity one year after transplant. In some patients, recipient T cells and intrathymic progenitors surviving conditioning explained high day-60 diversity.

Preparation of the TCRbeta library used unique molecular identifiers. TCRdb reanalysed the PCR reads using MiXCR and keeps one entry per CDR3 protein. The sample carries approximately 210,000 distinct CDR3 sequences, roughly 15% recorded once. This clonotype was obtained from a male patient aged 2 to 10 who had a stem cell transplant for acute lymphoblastic leukemia, so the T cells may come from the graft donor. The sample was PBMCs, mostly from graft donor cells, taken 360 days after TCRalphabeta/CD19-depleted stem cell transplant. The rearrangement uses TRBV18 and TRBJ2-3; a possible D gene is TRBD2 (5 bases). The CDR3, as DNA: TGTGCCAGCTCACCAACCCCCTTTACGGGGATAGCAGATACGCAGTATTTT. Amino acid sequence: CASSPTPFTGIADTQYF.